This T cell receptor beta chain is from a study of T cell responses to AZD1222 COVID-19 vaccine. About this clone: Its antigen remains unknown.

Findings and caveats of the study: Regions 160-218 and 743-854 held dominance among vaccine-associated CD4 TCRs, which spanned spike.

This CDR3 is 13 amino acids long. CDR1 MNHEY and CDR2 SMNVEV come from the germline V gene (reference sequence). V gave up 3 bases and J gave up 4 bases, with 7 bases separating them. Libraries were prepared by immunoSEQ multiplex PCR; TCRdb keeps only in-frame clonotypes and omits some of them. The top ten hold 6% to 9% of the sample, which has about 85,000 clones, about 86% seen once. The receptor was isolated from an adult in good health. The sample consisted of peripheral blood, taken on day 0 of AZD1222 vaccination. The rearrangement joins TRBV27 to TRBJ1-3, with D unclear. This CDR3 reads CASSFNIGNTIYF. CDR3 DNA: TGTGCCAGCAGTTTTAACATAGGAAACACCATATATTTT.